The following is a TCR beta chain sequence with its context. What it recognizes is unknown. Only in-frame clones appear in the TCRdb table, and some are missing; sequencing was by immunoSEQ multiplex PCR. The profile shows about 110,000 clones, around 89% of them singletons. The data stem from a study of T cell responses to AZD1222 COVID-19 vaccine. On the study more broadly: It was second doses at about 4 or about 12 weeks that were pooled. Study-wide points: The study sampled repertoires only after the peak T cell response. Donors skewed white British and female; clonal diversity was possibly underestimated. Spike-specific TCR depth and breadth grew after two AZD1222 doses.

Germline CDR1 KGHSH, CDR2 LQKENI. V was shortened by 3 bases and J by 8 bases, with 19 bases between the two germline ends. This CDR3 contains 16 residues. The material was peripheral blood, obtained on day 0 of AZD1222 vaccination. V and J are TRBV18 and TRBJ1-4, with D possibly TRBD1 on 5 matching bases. The receptor's source is an adult in good health. This chain's CDR3 is CASSPGKGAAGEKLFF. The DNA for the CDR3 is TGTGCCAGCTCACCGGGAAAAGGCGCGGCAGGGGAAAAACTGTTTTTT.